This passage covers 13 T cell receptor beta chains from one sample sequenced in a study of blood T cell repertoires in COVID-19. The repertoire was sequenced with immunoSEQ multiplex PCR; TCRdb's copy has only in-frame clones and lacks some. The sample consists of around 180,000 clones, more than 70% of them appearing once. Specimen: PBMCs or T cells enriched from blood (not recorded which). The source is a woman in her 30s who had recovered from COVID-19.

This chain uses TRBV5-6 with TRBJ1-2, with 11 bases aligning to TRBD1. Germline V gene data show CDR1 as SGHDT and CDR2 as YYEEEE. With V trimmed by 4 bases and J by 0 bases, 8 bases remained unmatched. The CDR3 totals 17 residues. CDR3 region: CASSLDRGPKANYGYTF. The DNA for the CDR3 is TGTGCCAGCAGCCTGGACAGGGGGCCCAAAGCTAACTATGGCTACACCTTC.

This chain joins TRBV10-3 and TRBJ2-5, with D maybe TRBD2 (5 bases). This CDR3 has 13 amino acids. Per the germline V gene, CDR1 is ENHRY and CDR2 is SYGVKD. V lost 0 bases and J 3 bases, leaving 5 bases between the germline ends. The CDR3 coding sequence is TGTGCCATCAGTGAGTCGGAGGAAGAGACCCAGTACTTC. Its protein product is CAISESEEETQYF.

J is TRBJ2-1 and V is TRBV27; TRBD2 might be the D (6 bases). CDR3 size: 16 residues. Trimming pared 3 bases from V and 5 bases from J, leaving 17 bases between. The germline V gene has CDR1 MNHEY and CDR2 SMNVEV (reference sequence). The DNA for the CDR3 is TGTGCCAGCAGTTTGGGAATTTCGGGACTCCACAATGAGCAGTTCTTC. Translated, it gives CASSLGISGLHNEQFF.

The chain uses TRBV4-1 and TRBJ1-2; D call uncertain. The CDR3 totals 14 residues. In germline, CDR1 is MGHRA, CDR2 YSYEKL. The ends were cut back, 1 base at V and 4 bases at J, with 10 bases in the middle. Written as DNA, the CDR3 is TGCGCCAGCAGCCAAGTGGGTGACTCCTATGGCTACACCTTC. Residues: CASSQVGDSYGYTF.

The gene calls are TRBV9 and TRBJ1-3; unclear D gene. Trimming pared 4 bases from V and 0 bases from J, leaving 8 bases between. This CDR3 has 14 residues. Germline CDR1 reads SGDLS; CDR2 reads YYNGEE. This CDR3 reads CASSLGVSGNTIYF. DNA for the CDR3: TGTGCCAGCAGCCTGGGCGTCTCTGGAAACACCATATATTTT.

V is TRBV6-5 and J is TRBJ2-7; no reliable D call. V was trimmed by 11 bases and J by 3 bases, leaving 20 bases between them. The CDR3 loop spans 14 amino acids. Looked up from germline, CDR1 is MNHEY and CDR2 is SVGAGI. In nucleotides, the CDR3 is TGTGCCGGAGAGTCGGGTGGGTCAAGCTACGAGCAGTACTTC. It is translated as CAGESGGSSYEQYF.

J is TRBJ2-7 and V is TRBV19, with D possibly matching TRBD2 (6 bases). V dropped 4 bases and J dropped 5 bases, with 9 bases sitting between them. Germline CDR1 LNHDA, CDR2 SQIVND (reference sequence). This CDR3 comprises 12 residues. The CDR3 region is CASSNPGDEQYF. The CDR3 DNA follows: TGTGCCAGTAGTAATCCGGGAGACGAGCAGTACTTC.

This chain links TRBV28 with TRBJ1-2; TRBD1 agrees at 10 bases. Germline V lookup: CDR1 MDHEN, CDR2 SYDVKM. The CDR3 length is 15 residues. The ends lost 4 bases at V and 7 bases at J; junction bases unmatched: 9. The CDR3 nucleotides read TGTGCCAGCAGTTCCTGGACAGGGGGAACGAGTGGCTACACCTTC. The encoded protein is CASSSWTGGTSGYTF.

The chain's CDR3 is CASTNTRDRFYGYTF. The CDR3 DNA sequence: TGTGCCAGTACTAACACCCGCGACAGGTTCTATGGCTACACCTTC. V is TRBV19 and J is TRBJ1-2, with D tentatively TRBD1 (6 bases). The CDR3 sequence is 15 residues long. Germline loops: CDR1 LNHDA, CDR2 SQIVND (reference sequence). V gave up 7 bases and J gave up 4 bases, with 19 bases separating them.

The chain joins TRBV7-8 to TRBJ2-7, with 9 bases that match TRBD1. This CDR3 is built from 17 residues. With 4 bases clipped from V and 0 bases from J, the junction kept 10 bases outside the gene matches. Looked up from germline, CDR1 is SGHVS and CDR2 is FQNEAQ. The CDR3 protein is CASSSLGQGSSSYEQYF. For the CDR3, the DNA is TGTGCCAGCAGCTCCTTGGGACAGGGCTCAAGCTCCTACGAGCAGTACTTC.

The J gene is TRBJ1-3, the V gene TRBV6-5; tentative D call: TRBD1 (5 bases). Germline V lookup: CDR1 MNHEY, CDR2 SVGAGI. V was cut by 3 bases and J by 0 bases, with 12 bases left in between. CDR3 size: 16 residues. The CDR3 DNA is TGTGCCAGCAGTTATAAGGGGCCTAGCTCTGGAAACACCATATATTTT. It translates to CASSYKGPSSGNTIYF.

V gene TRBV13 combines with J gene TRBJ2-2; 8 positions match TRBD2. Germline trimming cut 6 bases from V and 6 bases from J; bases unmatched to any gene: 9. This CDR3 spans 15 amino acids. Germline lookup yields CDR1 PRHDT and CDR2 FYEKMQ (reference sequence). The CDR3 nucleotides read TGTGCCAGCAGAGTTTCGACTAGCGTCCCCGGGGAGCTGTTTTTT. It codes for CASRVSTSVPGELFF.

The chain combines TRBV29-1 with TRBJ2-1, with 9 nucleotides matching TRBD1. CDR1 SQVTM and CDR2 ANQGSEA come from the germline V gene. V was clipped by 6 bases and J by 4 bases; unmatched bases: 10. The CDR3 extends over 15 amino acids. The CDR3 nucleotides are TGCAGCGTCAGTGTCACGACAGGGGGTTACAATGAGCAGTTCTTC. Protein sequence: CSVSVTTGGYNEQFF.